This TCR beta chain stems from a study of CD8 T cells in Susac syndrome. A quantity of about 0.5 to 1 ug RNA underwent reverse transcription using random hexamers. An immunoSEQ multiplex PCR amplified TCR beta CDR3 over 54 Vbeta and 13 Jbeta. TCRdb passed the immunoSEQ multiplex PCR reads through MiXCR, listing each CDR3 protein once. The repertoire holds about 69,000 distinct CDR3 sequences, with roughly nine tenths as singletons. This CDR3 has 14 residues. CDR1 is SGHNT, CDR2 YYREEE, per germline (reference sequence). Deletions cut 2 bases from V and 6 bases from J, with 14 bases between. V and J are TRBV5-4 and TRBJ1-1; the D gene is possibly TRBD1 (5 bases). Sequenced material: CD8+ T cells from PBMCs. This sequence originates from a human donor with multiple sclerosis. The CDR3 spells CASSFPDINAEAFF. Written as DNA, the CDR3 is TGTGCCAGCAGCTTCCCGGACATAAACGCTGAAGCTTTCTTT.